The entry below describes one T cell receptor (beta chain). The entry originates in a study of T cells in Graves' hyperthyroidism and ophthalmopathy. Researchers took RNA transcripts and amplified the TCR beta CDR3 regions from them. The HTBI primer set served for first-round RT-PCR of the TCR CDR3. MiXCR was run by TCRdb on the multiplex PCR reads, yielding one entry per CDR3 protein. Of fewer than 500,000 distinct CDR3 sequences in the sample, about 14% are singletons; the top ten hold around 20%. V shed 1 base and J shed 3 bases, with 10 bases lying between them. From germline, CDR1 is SGHTA and CDR2 FQGTGA. The CDR3 is 15 residues long.

The rearrangement joins TRBV7-3 to TRBJ1-5; TRBD1 might be the D (5 bases). The sequencing input was blood. The receptor was isolated from a woman between 25 and 40 years old with Graves' ophthalmopathy. The chain's CDR3 is CASSLSGGNNQPQHF. The CDR3 DNA sequence: TGTGCCAGCAGCTTAAGCGGGGGGAACAATCAGCCCCAGCATTTT. The full variable domain, rest sourced from reference TRBV7-3 and TRBJ1-5, is GAGVSQTPSNKVTEKGKYVELRCDPISGHTALYWYRQSLGQGPEFLIYFQGTGAADDSGLPNDRFFAVRPEGSVSTLKIQRTERGDSAVYLCASSLSGGNNQPQHFGDGTRLSIL.